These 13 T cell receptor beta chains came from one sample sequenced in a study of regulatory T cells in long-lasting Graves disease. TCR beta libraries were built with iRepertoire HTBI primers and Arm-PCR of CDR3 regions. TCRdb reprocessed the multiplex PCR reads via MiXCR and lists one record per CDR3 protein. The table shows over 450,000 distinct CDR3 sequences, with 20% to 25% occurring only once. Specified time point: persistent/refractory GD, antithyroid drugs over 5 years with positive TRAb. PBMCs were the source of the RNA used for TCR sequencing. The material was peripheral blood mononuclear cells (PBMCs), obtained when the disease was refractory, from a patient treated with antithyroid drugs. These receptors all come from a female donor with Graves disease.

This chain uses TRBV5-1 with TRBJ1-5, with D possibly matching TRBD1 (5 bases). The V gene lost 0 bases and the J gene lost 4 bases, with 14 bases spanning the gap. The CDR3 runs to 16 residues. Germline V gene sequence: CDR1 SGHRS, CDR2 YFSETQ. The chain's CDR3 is CASSLGDSGTNQPQHF. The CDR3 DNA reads TGCGCCAGCAGCTTGGGCGATTCAGGGACTAATCAGCCCCAGCATTTT.

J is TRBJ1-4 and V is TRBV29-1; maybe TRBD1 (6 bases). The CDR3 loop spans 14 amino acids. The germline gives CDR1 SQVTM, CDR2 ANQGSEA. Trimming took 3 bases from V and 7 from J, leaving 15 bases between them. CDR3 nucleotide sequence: TGCAGCGTTGATCAGGGACACGGGGGTGAAAAACTGTTTTTT. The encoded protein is CSVDQGHGGEKLFF.

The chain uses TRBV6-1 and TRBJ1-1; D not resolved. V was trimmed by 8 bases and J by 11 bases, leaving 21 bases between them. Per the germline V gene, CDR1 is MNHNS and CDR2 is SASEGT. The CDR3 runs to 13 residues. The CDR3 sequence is CASLNTGPRGAFF. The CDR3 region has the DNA TGTGCCAGCTTGAACACCGGGCCCCGCGGGGCTTTCTTT.

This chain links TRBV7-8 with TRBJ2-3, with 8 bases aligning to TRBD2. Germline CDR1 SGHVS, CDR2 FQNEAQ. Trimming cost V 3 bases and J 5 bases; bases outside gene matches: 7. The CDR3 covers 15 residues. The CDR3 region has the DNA TGTGCCAGCAGCTTGAGCGGGGGACTTAGAGATACGCAGTATTTT. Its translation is CASSLSGGLRDTQYF.

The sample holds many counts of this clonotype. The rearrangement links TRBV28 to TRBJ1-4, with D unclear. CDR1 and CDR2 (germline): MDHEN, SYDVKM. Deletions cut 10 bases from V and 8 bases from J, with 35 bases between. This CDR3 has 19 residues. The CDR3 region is CATRLRLIIGKGVGEKLFF. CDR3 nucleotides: TGTGCCACTCGCCTTCGTCTTATCATCGGGAAAGGAGTAGGCGAAAAACTGTTTTTT.

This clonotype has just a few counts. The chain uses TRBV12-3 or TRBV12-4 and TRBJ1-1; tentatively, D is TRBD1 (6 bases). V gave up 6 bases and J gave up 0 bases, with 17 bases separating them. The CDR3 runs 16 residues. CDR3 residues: CASSLRGLRMNTEAFF. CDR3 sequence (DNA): TGTGCCAGCAGCCTCAGGGGCCTCCGTATGAACACTGAAGCTTTCTTT.

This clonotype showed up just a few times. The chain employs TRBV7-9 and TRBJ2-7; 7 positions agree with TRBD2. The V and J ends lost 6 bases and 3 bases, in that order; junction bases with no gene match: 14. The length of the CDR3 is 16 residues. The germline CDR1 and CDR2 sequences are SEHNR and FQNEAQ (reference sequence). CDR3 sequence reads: CASSLADGRTYYEQYF. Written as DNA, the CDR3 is TGTGCCAGCAGTCTCGCTGACGGGAGGACTTACTACGAGCAGTACTTC.

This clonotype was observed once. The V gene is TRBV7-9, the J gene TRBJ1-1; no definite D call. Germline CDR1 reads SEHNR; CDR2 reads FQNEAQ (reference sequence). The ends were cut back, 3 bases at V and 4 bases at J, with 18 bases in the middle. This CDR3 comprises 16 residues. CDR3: CASSLEGIIGITEAFF. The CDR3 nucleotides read TGTGCCAGCAGCTTGGAGGGTATCATAGGGATCACTGAAGCTTTCTTT.

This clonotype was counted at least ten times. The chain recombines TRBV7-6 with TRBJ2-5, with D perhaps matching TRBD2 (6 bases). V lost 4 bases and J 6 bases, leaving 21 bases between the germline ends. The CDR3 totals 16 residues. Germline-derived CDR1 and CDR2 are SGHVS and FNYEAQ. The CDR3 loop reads CASSSAVGGYGKTQYF. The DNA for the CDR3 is TGTGCCAGCAGCTCGGCAGTGGGGGGATATGGAAAGACCCAGTACTTC.

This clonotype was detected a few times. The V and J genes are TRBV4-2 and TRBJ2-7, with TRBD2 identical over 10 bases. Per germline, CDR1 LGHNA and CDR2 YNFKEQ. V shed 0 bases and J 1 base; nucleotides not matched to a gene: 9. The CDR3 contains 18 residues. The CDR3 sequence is CASSQEWGAGGPSYEQYF. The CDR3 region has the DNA TGTGCCAGCAGCCAAGAATGGGGAGCGGGAGGGCCGTCCTACGAGCAGTACTTC.

DNA for the CDR3: TGCGCCAGCAGCCCCGGACCCCCCGCGGTGAATGAGCAGTTCTTC. Its protein product is CASSPGPPAVNEQFF. The chain couples TRBV5-1 to TRBJ2-1; unclear D gene. V was clipped by 4 bases and J by 7 bases, with 18 bases between them. CDR1 and CDR2 (germline): SGHRS, YFSETQ. This CDR3 spans 15 amino acids.

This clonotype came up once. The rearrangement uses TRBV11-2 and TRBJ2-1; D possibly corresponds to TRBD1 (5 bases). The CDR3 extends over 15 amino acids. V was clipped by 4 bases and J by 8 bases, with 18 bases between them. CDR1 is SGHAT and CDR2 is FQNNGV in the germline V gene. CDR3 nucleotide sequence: TGTGCCAGCAGCTCTAGTTGGGGCTATAGAGATGAGCAGTTCTTC. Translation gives CASSSSWGYRDEQFF.

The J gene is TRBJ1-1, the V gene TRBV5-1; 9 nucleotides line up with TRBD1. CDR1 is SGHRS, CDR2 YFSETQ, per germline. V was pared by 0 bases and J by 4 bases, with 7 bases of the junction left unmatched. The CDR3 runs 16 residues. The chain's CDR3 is CASSLEGQGVSTEAFF. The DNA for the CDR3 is TGCGCCAGCAGCTTGGAGGGACAGGGAGTAAGCACTGAAGCTTTCTTT.